The present T cell receptor beta chain was sequenced within a study of cytomegalovirus exposure and HLA in healthy donors. The PCR employed 60 Vbeta primers together with 13 Jbeta primers. The method was immunoSEQ multiplex PCR; TCRdb's version includes in-frame clones alone and lacks a portion of them. The data hold under 200,000 clones, with roughly 80% observed a single time. Study observations and caveats: Further analysis, carried out later, found HLA-associated TCR beta chains more clonally expanded than equally common other chains. Later, TCR association rates were found to vary by HLA locus, highest for DRB1 and lowest for HLA-C. Apparent HLA restriction characterized most CMV-associated TCR beta chains in a later analysis. In an earlier analysis, productive rearrangement rates for most beta V segments clustered near 87% or 30%.

With respect to this clone: Its antigen is not known.

Trimming removed 3 bases from V and 4 bases from J, with 11 bases in between. Germline V CDR1 and CDR2: LNHDA, SQIVND (reference sequence). This CDR3 spans 14 amino acids. Sequencing was performed on PBMCs. This sequence originates from a man aged 25 to 40 in good health and CMV-seropositive. The chain combines TRBV19 with TRBJ2-3; possible D gene TRBD1, 6 bases. CDR3 nucleotides: TGTGCCAGTAGTATGGACGCAGGGGCAGATACGCAGTATTTT. Translation: CASSMDAGADTQYF.